The TCR beta chain described here comes from a study of blood T cell repertoires in COVID-19. Data came from immunoSEQ multiplex PCR; TCRdb stores just in-frame clones and leaves some out. The table includes about 65,000 clones, 83% detected once. The V gene lost 3 bases and the J gene lost 2 bases, with 8 bases spanning the gap. The germline CDR1 and CDR2 sequences are SNHLY and FYNNEI. This CDR3 comprises 15 residues. The V call is TRBV2, the J call TRBJ2-6, with D perhaps TRBD1 (5 bases). What was sequenced was peripheral blood. This receptor was obtained from a man aged 45-65 years with COVID-19, enrolled during active disease. The CDR3 loop reads CASSDYRPGANVLTF. The DNA for the CDR3 is TGTGCCAGCAGTGACTACAGGCCTGGGGCCAACGTCCTGACTTTC. Using reference TRBV2 and TRBJ2-6 for the parts outside the CDR3, the full variable domain is EPEVTQTPSHQVTQMGQEVILRCVPISNHLYFYWYRQILGQKVEFLVSFYNNEISEKSEIFDDQFSVERPDGSNFTLKIRSTKLEDSAMYFCASSDYRPGANVLTFGAGSRLTVL.